The entry below gives a single T cell receptor (beta chain) sequence along with its context. No antigen is known for it. The V gene's germline CDR1 is SGHTA and CDR2 FQGTGA. Trimming pared 5 bases from V and 0 bases from J, leaving 12 bases between. The length of the CDR3 is 15 residues. The record originates from a study of T cell responses to AZD1222 COVID-19 vaccine. Study conclusions and caveats: Spike was spanned by vaccine-associated CD4 TCRs, which were dominant at 160-218 and 743-854. Only 5 or 6 AZD1222 recipients tested seropositive at baseline. Spike-specific TCR breadth and depth grew following two AZD1222 doses. Donors skewed white British and female; clonal diversity was possibly underestimated.

The repertoire was sequenced with immunoSEQ multiplex PCR; TCRdb's copy has only in-frame clones and lacks some. The table lists 65,000 to 80,000 clones, around 90% of them singletons. The receptor comes from an adult in good health. Material: peripheral blood, obtained on day 0 of MenACWY control vaccination. The chain links TRBV7-3 to TRBJ2-3; D remains unclear. The CDR3: CASSLKPRSTDTQYF. As DNA, the CDR3 is TGTGCCAGCAGCCTCAAACCCAGAAGCACAGATACGCAGTATTTT.